This T cell receptor beta chain originates from a study of T cells in women clearing cervical HPV infection. Regarding this clone: The CDR3 end lies 3 residues beyond the end of the read and is filled in from the germline J gene.

Some clones are missing from TCRdb's copy, which holds only in-frame ones; the method was immunoSEQ multiplex PCR. The sample totals approximately 12,000 clones; its top ten clones hold roughly 25%. The CDR3 loop spans 13 amino acids. Looked up from germline, CDR1 is LNHNV and CDR2 is YYDKDF (reference sequence). MY09/MY11 PCR detected cervical HPV DNA; dot-blot assigned genotypes. V gene TRBV15 combines with J gene TRBJ1-2; D ambiguous. Specimen: blood buffy coat. This TCR derives from a woman between 18 and 75 years old with a cervical HPV16 infection that either progressed to CIN3+ or cleared (not recorded which). The CDR3 DNA, read in part, is TGTGCCACCAGCAGAGATATGACAAGAGGC. Protein sequence: CATSRDMTRG. From start to end, the CDR3 is CATSRDMTRGYTF.